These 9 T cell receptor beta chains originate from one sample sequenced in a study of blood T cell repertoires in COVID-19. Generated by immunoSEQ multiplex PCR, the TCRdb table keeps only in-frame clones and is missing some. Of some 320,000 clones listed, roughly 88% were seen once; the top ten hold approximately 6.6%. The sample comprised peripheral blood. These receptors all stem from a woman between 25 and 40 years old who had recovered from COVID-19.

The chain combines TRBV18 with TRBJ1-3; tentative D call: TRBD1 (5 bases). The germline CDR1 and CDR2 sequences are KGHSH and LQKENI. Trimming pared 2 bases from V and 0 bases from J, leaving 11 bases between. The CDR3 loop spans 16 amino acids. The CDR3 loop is CASSPVIRGSGNTIYF. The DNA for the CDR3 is TGTGCCAGCTCACCAGTTATAAGGGGCTCTGGAAACACCATATATTTT.

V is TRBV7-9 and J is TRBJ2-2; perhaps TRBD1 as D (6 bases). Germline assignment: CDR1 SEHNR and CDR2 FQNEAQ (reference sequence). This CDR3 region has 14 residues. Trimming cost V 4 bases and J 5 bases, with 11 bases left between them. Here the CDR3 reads CASSYDRPTGELFF. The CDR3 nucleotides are TGTGCCAGCAGCTACGACAGGCCGACCGGGGAGCTGTTTTTT. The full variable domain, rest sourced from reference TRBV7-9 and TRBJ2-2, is DTGVSQNPRHKITKRGQNVTFRCDPISEHNRLYWYRQTLGQGPEFLTYFQNEAQLEKSRLLSDRFSAERPKGSFSTLEIQRTEQGDSAMYLCASSYDRPTGELFFGEGSRLTVL.

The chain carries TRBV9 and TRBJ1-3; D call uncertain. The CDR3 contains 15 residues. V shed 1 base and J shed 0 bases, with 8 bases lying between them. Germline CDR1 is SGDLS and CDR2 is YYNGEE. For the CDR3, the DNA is TGTGCCAGCAGCGTATTTGGGAGCTCTGGAAACACCATATATTTT. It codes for CASSVFGSSGNTIYF.

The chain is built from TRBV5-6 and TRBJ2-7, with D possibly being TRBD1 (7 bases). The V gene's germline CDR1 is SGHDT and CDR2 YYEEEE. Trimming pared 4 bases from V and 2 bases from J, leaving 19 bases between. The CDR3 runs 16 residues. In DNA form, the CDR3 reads TGTGCCAGCAGCCCCCTCGGGGGACAGAATCCCTACGAGCAGTACTTC. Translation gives CASSPLGGQNPYEQYF. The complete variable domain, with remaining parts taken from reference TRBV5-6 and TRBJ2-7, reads DAGVTQSPTHLIKTRGQQVTLRCSPKSGHDTVSWYQQALGQGPQFIFQYYEEEERQRGNFPDRFSGHQFPNYSSELNVNALLLGDSALYLCASSPLGGQNPYEQYFGPGTRLTVT.

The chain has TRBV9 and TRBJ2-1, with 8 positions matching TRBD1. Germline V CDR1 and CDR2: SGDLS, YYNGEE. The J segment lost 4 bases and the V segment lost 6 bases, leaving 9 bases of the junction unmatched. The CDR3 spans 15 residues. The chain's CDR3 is CASTPGTGSYNEQFF. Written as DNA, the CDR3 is TGTGCCAGCACCCCCGGGACAGGAAGTTACAATGAGCAGTTCTTC.

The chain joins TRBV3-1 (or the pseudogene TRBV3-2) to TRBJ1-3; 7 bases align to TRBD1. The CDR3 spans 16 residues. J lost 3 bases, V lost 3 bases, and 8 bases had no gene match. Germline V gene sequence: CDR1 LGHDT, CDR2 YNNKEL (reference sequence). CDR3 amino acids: CASSHRMGTVGNTIYF. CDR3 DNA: TGTGCCAGCAGCCACAGAATGGGGACAGTTGGAAACACCATATATTTT.

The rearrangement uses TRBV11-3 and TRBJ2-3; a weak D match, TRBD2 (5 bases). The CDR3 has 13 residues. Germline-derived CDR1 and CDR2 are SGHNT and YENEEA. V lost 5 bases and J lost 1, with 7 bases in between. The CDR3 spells CASSVSGTDTQYF. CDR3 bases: TGTGCCAGCAGCGTTAGCGGCACAGATACGCAGTATTTT. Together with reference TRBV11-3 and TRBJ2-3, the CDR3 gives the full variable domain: EAGVVQSPRYKIIEKKQPVAFWCNPISGHNTLYWYLQNLGQGPELLIRYENEEAVDDSQLPKDRFSAERLKGVDSTLKIQPAELGDSAVYLCASSVSGTDTQYFGPGTRLTVL.

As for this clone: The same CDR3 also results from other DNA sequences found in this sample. This chain's CDR3 is CASSFAGGYGYTF. CDR3 nucleotide sequence: TGTGCCAGCAGTTTCGCAGGGGGCTACGGCTACACCTTC. V is TRBV27 and J is TRBJ1-2; 8 bases align to TRBD1. The J segment lost 8 bases and the V segment lost 3 bases, leaving 5 bases of the junction unmatched. Germline V CDR1 and CDR2: MNHEY, SMNVEV (reference sequence). This CDR3 is built from 13 residues.

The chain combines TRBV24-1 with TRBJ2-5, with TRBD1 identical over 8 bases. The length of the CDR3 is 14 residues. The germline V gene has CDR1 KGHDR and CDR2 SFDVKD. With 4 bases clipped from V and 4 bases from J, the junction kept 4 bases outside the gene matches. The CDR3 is CATSDAGGAETQYF. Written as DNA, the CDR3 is TGTGCCACCAGTGACGCAGGGGGCGCAGAGACCCAGTACTTC.